This TCR beta chain was recovered during a study of T-cell memory formation after mild COVID-19. Findings of the study overall: The study found balanced CD4/CD8 in clones contracting day 15 to 85 and a CD4+ lean in later expanders. Confirmation was lacking for SARS-CoV-2 specificity of second-wave clones that peaked on day 37. Some responding clones appeared in pre-infection memory, suggesting cross-reactive memory joined.

Employing constant-segment primers, 5'RACE generated TCR alpha and TCR beta cDNA libraries bearing sample barcodes and UMIs. MiXCR, run by TCRdb on the 5' RACE reads, gives a single entry per CDR3 protein. The sample has fewer than 350,000 distinct CDR3 sequences; roughly 8% are singletons. The sample holds a few counts of this clonotype. Antigen: not known. Germline and junction disagree at one end, which may indicate a read error. The CDR3 length is 15 residues. Looked up from germline, CDR1 is SGHVS and CDR2 is FNYEAQ. The V gene is TRBV7-6, the J gene TRBJ2-1; TRBD1 might be the D (5 bases). The receptor was derived from a man between 18 and 29 years old who had mild COVID-19 (a few samples of this study predate the infection). Cell type and time point are not known. The sample comprised PBMCs or a T cell subset sorted from them (not recorded which). CDR3 coding DNA: TGTGCCAGCAGCTTATCACAGGTGGTAGGCTCTGAGCAGCTCTTC. Amino acid sequence: CASSLSQVVGSEQLF. Full variable domain (outside the CDR3, taken from reference TRBV7-6 and TRBJ2-1): GAGVSQSPRYKVTKRGQDVALRCDPISGHVSLYWYRQALGQGPEFLTYFNYEAQQDKSGLPNDRFSAERPEGSISTLTIQRTEQRDSAMYRCASSLSQVVGSEQLFGPGTRLTVL.